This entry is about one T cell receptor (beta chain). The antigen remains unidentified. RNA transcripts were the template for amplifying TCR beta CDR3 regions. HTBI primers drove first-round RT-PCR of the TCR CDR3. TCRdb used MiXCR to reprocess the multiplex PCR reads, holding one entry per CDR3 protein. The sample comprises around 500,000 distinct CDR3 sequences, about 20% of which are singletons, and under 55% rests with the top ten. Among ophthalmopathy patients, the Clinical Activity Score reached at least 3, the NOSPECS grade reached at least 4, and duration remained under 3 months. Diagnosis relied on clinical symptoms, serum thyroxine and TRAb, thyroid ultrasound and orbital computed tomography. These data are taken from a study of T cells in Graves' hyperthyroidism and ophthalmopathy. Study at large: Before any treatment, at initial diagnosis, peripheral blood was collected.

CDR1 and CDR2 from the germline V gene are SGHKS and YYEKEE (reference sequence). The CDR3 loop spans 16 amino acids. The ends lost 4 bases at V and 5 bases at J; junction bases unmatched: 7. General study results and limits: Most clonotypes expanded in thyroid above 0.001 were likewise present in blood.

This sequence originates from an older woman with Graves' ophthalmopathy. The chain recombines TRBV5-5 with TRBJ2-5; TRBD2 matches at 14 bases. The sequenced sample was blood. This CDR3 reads CASSIGLAGGIETQYF. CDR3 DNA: TGTGCCAGCAGCATTGGACTAGCGGGAGGAATTGAGACCCAGTACTTC. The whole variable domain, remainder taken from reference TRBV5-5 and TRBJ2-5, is DAGVTQSPTHLIKTRGQQVTLRCSPISGHKSVSWYQQVLGQGPQFIFQYYEKEERGRGNFPDRFSARQFPNYSSELNVNALLLGDSALYLCASSIGLAGGIETQYFGPGTRLLVL.